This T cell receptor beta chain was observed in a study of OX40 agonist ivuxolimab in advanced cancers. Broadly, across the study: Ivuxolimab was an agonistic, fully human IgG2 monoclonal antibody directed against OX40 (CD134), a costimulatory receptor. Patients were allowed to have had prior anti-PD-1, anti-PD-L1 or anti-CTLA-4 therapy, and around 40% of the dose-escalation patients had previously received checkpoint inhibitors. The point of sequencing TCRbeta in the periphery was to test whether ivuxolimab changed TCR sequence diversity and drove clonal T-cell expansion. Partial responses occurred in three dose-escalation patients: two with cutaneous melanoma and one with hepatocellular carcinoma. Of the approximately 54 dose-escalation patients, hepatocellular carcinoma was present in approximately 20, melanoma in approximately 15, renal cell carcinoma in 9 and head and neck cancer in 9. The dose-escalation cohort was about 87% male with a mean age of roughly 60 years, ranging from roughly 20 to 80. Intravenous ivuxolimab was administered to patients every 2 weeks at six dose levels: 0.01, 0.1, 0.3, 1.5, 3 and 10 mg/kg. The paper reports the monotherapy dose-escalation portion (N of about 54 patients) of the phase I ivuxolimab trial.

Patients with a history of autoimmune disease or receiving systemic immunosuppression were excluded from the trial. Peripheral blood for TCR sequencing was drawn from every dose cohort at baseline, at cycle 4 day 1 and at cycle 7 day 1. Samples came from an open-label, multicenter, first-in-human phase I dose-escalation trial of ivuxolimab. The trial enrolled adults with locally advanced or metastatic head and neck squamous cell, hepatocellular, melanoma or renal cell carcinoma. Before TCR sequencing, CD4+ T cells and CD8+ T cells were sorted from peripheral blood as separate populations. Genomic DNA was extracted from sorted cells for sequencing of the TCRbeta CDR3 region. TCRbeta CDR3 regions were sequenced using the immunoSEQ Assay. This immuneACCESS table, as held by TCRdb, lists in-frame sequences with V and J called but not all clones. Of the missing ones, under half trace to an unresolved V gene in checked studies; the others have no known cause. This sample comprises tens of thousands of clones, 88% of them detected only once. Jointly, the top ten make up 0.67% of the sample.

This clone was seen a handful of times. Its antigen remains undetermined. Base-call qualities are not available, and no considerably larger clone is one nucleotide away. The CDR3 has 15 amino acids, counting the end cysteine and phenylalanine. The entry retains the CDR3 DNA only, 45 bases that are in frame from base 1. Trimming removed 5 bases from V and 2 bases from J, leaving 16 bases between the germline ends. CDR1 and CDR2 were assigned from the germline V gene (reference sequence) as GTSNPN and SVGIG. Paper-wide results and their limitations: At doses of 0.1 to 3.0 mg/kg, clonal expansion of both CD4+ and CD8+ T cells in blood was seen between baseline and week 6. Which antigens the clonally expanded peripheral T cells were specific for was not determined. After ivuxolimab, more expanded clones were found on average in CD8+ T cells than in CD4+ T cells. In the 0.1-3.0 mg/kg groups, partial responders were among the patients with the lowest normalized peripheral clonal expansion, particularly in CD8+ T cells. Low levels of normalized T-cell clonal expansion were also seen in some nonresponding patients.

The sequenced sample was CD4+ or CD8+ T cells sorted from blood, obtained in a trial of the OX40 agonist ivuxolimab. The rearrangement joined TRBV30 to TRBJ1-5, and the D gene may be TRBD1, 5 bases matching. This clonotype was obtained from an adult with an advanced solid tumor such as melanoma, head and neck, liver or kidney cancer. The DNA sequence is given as TGTGCCTGGGACGACGCTGGGGGGGGCAATCAGCCCCAGCATTTT. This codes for CAWDDAGGGNQPQHF.